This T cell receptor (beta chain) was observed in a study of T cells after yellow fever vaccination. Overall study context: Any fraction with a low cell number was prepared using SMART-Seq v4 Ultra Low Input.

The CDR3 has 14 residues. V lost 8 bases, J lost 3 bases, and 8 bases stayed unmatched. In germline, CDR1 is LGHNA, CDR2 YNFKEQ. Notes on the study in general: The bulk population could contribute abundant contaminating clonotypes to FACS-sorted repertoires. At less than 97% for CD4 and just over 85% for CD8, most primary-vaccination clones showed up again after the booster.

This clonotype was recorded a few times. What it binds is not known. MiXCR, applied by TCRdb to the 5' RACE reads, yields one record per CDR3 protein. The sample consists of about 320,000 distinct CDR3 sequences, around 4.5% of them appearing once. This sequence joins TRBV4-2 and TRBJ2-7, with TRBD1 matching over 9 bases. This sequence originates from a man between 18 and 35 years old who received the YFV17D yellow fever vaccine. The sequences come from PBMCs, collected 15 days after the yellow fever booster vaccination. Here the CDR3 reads CASGNDRGNYEQYF. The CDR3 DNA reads TGTGCCAGCGGAAACGACAGGGGGAACTACGAGCAGTACTTC.